One and the same sample provided the 6 T cell receptor beta chains below, sequenced in a study of T cells expressing NK-cell markers. TCRdb reprocessed the 5' RACE reads, with one entry per CDR3 protein and no DNA. This repertoire includes 200,000 to 300,000 distinct CDR3 sequences. The sequenced sample was blood T cells: a sorted CD56 or NKG2C T cell subset, CD4+ or CD8+ T cells, or bulk PBMC T cells (not recorded which). All receptors derive from a woman aged 18-70 years in good health.

V and J are TRBV6-5 and TRBJ1-1; TCRdb calls TRBD1, which cannot be checked without DNA. Looked up from germline, CDR1 is MNHEY and CDR2 is SVGAGI. CDR3 size: 15 residues. CDR3 sequence reads: CASSYTRGPGTEAFF.

The chain links TRBV20-1 to TRBJ1-4. The CDR3 is 12 residues long. Germline V gene lookup returns CDR1 DFQATT and CDR2 SNEGSKA (reference sequence). This CDR3 reads CSAPATNEKLFF.

The CDR3 region is CASSYGGITDTQYF. J is TRBJ2-3 and V is TRBV6-5; TCRdb proposes TRBD1, but this gene call is untestable without DNA. Germline CDR1 and CDR2: MNHEY and SVGAGI. The CDR3 length is 14 residues.

This chain joins TRBV10-1 and TRBJ2-1; the D gene TCRdb calls, TRBD2, cannot be checked with no DNA. Looked up from germline, CDR1 is WNHNN and CDR2 is SYGVQD (reference sequence). This CDR3 is 16 amino acids long. CDR3 protein: CASSDAGTRTYNEQFF.

The chain uses TRBV7-2 and TRBJ2-5; TCRdb proposes TRBD2, but this gene call is untestable without DNA. Germline values: CDR1 SGHTA, CDR2 FQGNSA. The CDR3 consists of 14 residues. CDR3 loop: CASSLIAGGETQYF.

V usage is TRBV20-1 and J usage is TRBJ2-2. The CDR3 is 14 amino acids. Germline V lookup: CDR1 DFQATT, CDR2 SNEGSKA (reference sequence). The CDR3 is CSAGRLANTGELFF.